The source of this T cell receptor (beta chain) is a study of beta chain features in type 1 diabetes (dated by TCRdb to 2017 to 2018). With regard to the full study: No differences in mean age, gender distribution, total cell number or subset yield were found between patients and healthy donors. Regulatory and stem cell-like memory subsets were isolated from only 8 patients and about 8 healthy donors, whereas naive and central memory subsets came from all 30 or so donors. A total of about 99,000,000 sorted cells were examined across all samples, and RNA yield correlated strongly with the number of cells per subset. The study compared the TCRB repertoires of sorted circulating CD4+ T cell subsets in recently diagnosed type 1 diabetes patients with those in matched healthy donors. Study-wide conclusions, independent of this receptor: A moderate but significant shortening of TCRB CDR3 length was observed in type 1 diabetes patients in all four CD4+ subsets. Only small numbers of individuals were included in the HLA sub-analyses, which left unresolved whether HLA type had any influence on TCRB rearrangement. Because cDNA was sequenced instead of genomic DNA, activated cells with high expression could be over-represented, although the groups did not differ in activation or CD3 levels. At VDJ recombination sites, type 1 diabetes patients had fewer insertions and more deleted nucleotides, which implies abnormalities in thymic rearrangement. PCR may preferentially amplify shorter templates, but because patient and control samples were amplified and corrected together, any resulting skew would affect both groups equally. Naive, central memory and regulatory TCRB repertoires appeared to be more similar among patients than among healthy donors.

As concerns this clone: The antigen it recognizes is unknown. It has no much larger one-base neighbor in the sample; base qualities were not kept.

The entire isolated RNA was reverse transcribed using the High Capacity cDNA Reverse Transcription Kit, and thus expressed TCRB transcripts were sequenced. Deep immunoSEQ sequencing was performed on naive, central memory and regulatory T cell samples, with an average of roughly 3.3 million total reads per sample. Sorted cells were lysed in RLT buffer and RNA was extracted with DNase-treated RNeasy Micro or Mini kits, depending on cell number. Each cell subset was processed separately to prevent cross-contamination, with patient and healthy donor samples processed together. The immunoSEQ multiplex PCR was used to amplify TCRB sequences from cDNA, generating 87-bp fragments that spanned the CDR3 region. Sequencing of the amplicons was performed on the Illumina HiSeq platform. Processing in the source paper ran as follows. Synthetic template baselines were used to correct PCR bias computationally, reads within Hamming distance 2 were collapsed, and singletons that could not be merged were discarded. By aligning reads against IMGT, V, D and J genes, CDR3 length, and insertions or deletions at six rearrangement sites were assigned. Within each subset, clonotype counts were normalized to sorted cell number, and only after that were true diversity and Gini coefficients computed with the tcR R package. The overlap coefficient, calculated on TCRB nucleotide sequences, was used to measure repertoire sharing. As a proxy for the pre-selection repertoire, out-of-frame TCRB sequences from naive cells were analyzed. TCRdb retrieved this table from immuneACCESS and kept in-frame rearrangements only. Not all clones are present; in checked studies, unresolved V genes account for under half, and no reason is known for the remainder. That table gives V, J and clone size, and the DNA gave D and trimming. Within this sample are under 250,000 clones, with over 12% of them counted one time only. Together, the top ten hold around 0.03% of the sample.

Each donor gave one peripheral blood draw, roughly 0.11 L on average, collected into heparinised tubes. Using a panel that included CD45RO, CCR7, CD25, CD127, CD95 and CD27, naive, central memory, regulatory and stem cell-like memory CD4+ T cells were sorted on a BD FACSAria II. All sorted populations exceeded 95% purity. PBMCs were separated immediately by Lymphoprep density gradient centrifugation and were stained directly, without being cultured. Samples were stained and sorted in pairs, with one healthy donor and one patient per experiment, so that batch effects were minimized. The TCR originated in a woman between 40 and 50 years old in good health. The specimen was naive CD4+ T cells from blood. The cell subset or site label for this specimen denotes: true naive CD4+ T cells.

The base sequence is TGCGCCAGCAGCCCGCCGGGACAGGGAGCCGAGCAGTACTTC. Its translation is CASSPPGQGAEQYF. This sequence uses TRBV5-1 and TRBJ2-7, with 9 bases matching TRBD1. Sequences SGHRS (CDR1) and YFSETQ (CDR2) are obtained from the germline V gene. For this chain, trimming is 4 bases at the V end and 6 bases at the J end, and the number of junction bases without a gene match is 8. The cysteine opens and the phenylalanine closes a CDR3 of 14 amino acids. Only the CDR3 DNA is retained, 42 bases long and in frame from the first base.